This T cell receptor (beta chain) originates from a study of shared T cell receptors in the human thymus. Regarding this clone: This same CDR3 is encoded by further DNA sequences in the sample.

The V and J ends lost 0 bases and 0 bases respectively, with 6 bases between them. CDR1 and CDR2 from the germline V gene are MNHEY and SVGAGI. CDR3 size: 15 residues. Produced via immunoSEQ multiplex PCR; TCRdb's table is partial and in-frame only. The sample records some 760,000 clones, over 75% being singletons. Another study also made use of these data, one on human thymus T cells.

The material sequenced was thymocytes. The sequence was collected from a girl under three years old with a congenital heart defect. The V gene is TRBV6-5, the J gene TRBJ2-1, with D perhaps matching TRBD2 (6 bases). In DNA form, the CDR3 reads TGTGCCAGCAGTTACTCGGGGGGCTCCTACAATGAGCAGTTCTTC. It codes for CASSYSGGSYNEQFF.